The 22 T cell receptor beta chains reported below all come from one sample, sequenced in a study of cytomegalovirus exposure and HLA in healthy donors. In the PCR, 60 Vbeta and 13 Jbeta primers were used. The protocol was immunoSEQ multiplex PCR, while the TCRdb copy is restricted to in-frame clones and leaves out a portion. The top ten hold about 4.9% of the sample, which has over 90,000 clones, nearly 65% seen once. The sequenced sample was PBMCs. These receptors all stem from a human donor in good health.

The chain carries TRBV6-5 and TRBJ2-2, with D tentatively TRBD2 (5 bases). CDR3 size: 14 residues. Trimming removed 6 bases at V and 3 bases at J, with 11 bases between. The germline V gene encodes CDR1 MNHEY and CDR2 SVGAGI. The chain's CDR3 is CASRGLGYTGELFF. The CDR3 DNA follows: TGTGCCAGCAGAGGACTGGGATACACCGGGGAGCTGTTTTTT.

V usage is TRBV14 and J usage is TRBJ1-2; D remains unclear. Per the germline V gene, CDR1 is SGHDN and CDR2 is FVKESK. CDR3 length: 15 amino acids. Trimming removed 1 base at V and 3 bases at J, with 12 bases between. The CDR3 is CASSQVGSGDYGYTF. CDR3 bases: TGTGCCAGCAGCCAAGTGGGTTCCGGGGACTATGGCTACACCTTC.

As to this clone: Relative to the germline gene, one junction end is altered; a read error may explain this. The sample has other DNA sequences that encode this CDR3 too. The CDR3 DNA sequence: TGCAGCGTTGCGGGACTCCTGAACACCGGAGAGCTGTTTTTT. Translated: CSVAGLLNTGELFF. V usage is TRBV29-1 and J usage is TRBJ2-2; tentatively, D is TRBD2 (6 bases). The CDR3 is 14 residues long. Germline CDR1 reads SQVTM; CDR2 reads ANQGSEA.

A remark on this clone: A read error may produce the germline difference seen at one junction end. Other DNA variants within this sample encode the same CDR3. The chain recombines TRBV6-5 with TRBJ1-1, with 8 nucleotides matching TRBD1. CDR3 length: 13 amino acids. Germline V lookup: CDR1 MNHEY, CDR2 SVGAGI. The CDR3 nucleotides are TGTGCCAGTAGTTACTCGACAGGGGCTGAAGCTTTCTTT. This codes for CASSYSTGAEAFF.

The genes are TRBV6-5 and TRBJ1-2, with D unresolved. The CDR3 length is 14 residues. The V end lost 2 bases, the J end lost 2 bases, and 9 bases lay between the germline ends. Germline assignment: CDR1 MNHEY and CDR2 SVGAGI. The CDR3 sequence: CASSYEAKNYGYTF. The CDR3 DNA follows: TGTGCCAGCAGTTACGAAGCCAAGAACTATGGCTACACCTTC.

CDR3 amino acids: CASSPPLTGWDTEAFF. The CDR3 DNA follows: TGTGCCAGCAGCCCCCCCTTGACAGGGTGGGACACTGAAGCTTTCTTT. The chain recombines TRBV7-9 with TRBJ1-1, with 7 bases that match TRBD1. With V trimmed by 5 bases and J by 3 bases, 12 bases remained unmatched. The germline V gene has CDR1 SEHNR and CDR2 FQNEAQ (reference sequence). The CDR3 loop spans 16 amino acids.

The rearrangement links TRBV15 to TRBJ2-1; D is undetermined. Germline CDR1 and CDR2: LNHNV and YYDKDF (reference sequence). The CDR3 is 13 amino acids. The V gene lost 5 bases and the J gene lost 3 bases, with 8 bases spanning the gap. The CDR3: CATSHRLYNEQFF. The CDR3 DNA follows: TGTGCCACCAGCCACCGACTCTACAATGAGCAGTTCTTC.

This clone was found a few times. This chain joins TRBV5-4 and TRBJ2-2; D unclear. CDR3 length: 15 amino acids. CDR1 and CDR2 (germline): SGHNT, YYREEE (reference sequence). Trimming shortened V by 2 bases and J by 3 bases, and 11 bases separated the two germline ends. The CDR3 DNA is TGTGCCAGCAGCTTACAGAATCAACACACCGGGGAGCTGTTTTTT. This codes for CASSLQNQHTGELFF. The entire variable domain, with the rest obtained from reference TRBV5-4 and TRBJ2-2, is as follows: ETGVTQSPTHLIKTRGQQVTLRCSSQSGHNTVSWYQQALGQGPQFIFQYYREEENGRGNFPPRFSGLQFPNYSSELNVNALELDDSALYLCASSLQNQHTGELFFGEGSRLTVL.

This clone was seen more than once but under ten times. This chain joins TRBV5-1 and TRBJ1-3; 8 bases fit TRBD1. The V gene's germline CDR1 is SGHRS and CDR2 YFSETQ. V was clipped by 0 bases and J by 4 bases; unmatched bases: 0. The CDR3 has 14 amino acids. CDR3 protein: CASSLGTGGNTIYF. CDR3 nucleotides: TGCGCCAGCAGCTTGGGGACAGGGGGAAACACCATATATTTT.

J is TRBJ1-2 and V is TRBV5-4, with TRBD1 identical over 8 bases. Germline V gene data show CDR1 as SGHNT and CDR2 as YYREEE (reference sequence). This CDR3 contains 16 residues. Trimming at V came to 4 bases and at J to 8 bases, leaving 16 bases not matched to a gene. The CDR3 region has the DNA TGTGCCAGCAGCCGTCAGGGGGCCCCTGCCCTCGAGGGCTACACCTTC. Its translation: CASSRQGAPALEGYTF.

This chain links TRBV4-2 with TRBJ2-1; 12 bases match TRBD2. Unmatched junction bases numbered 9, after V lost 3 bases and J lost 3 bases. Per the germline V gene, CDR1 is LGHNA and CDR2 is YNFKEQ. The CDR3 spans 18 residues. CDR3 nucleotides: TGTGCCAGCAGCCAGCTCCGACTAGCGGGAGCTAGCTACAATGAGCAGTTCTTC. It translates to CASSQLRLAGASYNEQFF.

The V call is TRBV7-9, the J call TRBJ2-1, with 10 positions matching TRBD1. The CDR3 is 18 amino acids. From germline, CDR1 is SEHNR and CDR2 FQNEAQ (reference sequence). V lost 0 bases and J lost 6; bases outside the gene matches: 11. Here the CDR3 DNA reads TGTGCCAGCAGCTTAGCGAATCTAAGGGACAGGGGTGCCAATGAGCAGTTCTTC. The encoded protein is CASSLANLRDRGANEQFF.

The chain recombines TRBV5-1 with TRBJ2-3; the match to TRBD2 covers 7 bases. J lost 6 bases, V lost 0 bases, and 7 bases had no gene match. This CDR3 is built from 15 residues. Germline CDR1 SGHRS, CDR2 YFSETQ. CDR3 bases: TGCGCCAGCAGCTTGGCGCGGGAGAGCTGGGATACGCAGTATTTT. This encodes CASSLARESWDTQYF.

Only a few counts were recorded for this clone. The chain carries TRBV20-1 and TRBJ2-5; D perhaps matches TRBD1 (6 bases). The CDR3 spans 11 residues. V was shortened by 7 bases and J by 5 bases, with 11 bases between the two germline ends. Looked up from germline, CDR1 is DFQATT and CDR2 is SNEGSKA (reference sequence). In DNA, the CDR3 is TGCAGTGGGGGGCCAGGGGAGACCCAGTACTTC. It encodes CSGGPGETQYF.

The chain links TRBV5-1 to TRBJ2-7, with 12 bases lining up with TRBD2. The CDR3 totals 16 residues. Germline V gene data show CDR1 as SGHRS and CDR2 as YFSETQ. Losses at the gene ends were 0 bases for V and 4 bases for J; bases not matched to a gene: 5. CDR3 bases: TGCGCCAGCAGCTTGGGGCTAGCGGGAGGGCCGTACGAGCAGTACTTC. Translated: CASSLGLAGGPYEQYF.

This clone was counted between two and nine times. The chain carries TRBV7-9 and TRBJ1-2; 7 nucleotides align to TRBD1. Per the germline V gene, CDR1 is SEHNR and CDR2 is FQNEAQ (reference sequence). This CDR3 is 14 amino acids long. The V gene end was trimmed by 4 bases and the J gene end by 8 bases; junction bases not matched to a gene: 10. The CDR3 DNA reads TGTGCCAGCAGCTCGAACAGGGGTGGTAGCGGCTACACCTTC. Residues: CASSSNRGGSGYTF.

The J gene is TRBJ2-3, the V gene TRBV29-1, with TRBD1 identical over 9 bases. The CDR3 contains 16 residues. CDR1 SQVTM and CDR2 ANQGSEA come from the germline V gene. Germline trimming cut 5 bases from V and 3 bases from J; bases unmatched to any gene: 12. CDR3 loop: CSVLRLDRGFTDTQYF. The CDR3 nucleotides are TGCAGCGTTCTCAGGTTGGACAGGGGTTTTACAGATACGCAGTATTTT.

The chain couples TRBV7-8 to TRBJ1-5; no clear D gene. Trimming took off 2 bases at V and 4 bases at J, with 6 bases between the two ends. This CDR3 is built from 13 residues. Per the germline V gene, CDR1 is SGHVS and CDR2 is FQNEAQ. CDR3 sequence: CASSLQRNQPQHF. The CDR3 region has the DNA TGTGCCAGCAGCTTACAGAGGAATCAGCCCCAGCATTTT.

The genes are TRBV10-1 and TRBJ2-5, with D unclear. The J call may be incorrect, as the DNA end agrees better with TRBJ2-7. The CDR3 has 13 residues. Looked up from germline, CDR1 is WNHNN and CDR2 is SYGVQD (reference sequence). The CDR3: CASSAADSYEQYF. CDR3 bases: TGCGCCAGCAGTGCGGCGGACTCCTACGAGCAGTACTTC.

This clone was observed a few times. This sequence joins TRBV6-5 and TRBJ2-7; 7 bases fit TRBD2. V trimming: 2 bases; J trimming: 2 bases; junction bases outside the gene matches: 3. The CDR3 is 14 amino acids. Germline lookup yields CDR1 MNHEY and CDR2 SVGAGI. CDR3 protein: CASSYASGPYEQYF. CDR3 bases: TGTGCCAGCAGTTACGCTAGCGGCCCCTACGAGCAGTACTTC.

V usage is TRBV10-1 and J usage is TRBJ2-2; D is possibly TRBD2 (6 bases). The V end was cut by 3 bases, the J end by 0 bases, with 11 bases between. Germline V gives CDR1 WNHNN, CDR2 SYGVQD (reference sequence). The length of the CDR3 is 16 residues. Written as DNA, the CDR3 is TGCGCCAGCAGTGAAGTACTAGCCCCGAACACCGGGGAGCTGTTTTTT. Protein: CASSEVLAPNTGELFF.

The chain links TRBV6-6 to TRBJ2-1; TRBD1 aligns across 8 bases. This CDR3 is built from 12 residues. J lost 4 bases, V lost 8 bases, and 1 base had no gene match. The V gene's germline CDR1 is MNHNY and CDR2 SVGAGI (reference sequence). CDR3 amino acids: CASRDRYNEQFF. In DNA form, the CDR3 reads TGTGCCAGCCGGGACAGGTACAATGAGCAGTTCTTC.